The clone carrying this T cell receptor (beta chain) was seen ten or more times. This record comes from a study of patients and donors after allogeneic stem cell transplantation. The V end lost 2 bases, the J end lost 8 bases, and 15 bases lay between the germline ends. The CDR3 runs to 14 residues. Looked up from germline, CDR1 is SGHTA and CDR2 is FQGNSA. TCRdb processed the RT-PCR reads anew with MiXCR; each CDR3 protein has one entry. The sample has roughly 250,000 distinct CDR3 sequences; roughly 15% are singletons. The TCR sequence derives from a human donor who was either an allogeneic HSCT recipient or a stem cell or donor lymphocyte infusion donor (not recorded which). It is not recorded whose cells these are; they may come from a transplant donor. This rearrangement joins TRBV7-2 to TRBJ2-5; the D gene is possibly TRBD1 (5 bases). Source material: blood, either unsorted or a sorted T cell fraction (not recorded which). This chain's CDR3 is CASSLQAGKRTQYF. CDR3 DNA sequence: TGTGCCAGCAGCTTACAGGCAGGGAAGAGAACCCAGTACTTC.